A single sample gave rise to the 12 T cell receptor beta chains below, sequenced in a study of blood T cells in healthy people across ages. The second PCR ran about 6 to 12 cycles with a sample-barcoded 5' primer and J-beta primers. From the 5' RACE reads, TCRdb called clonotypes with MiXCR, one entry per CDR3 protein. The sample lists roughly 730,000 distinct CDR3 sequences; roughly three fifths were seen once. The sequencing sample was made of blood. Receptors originate from a middle-aged man in good health.

The J gene is TRBJ2-7, the V gene TRBV20-1, with 8 nucleotides matching TRBD2. The DNA end favors TRBJ2-5, so the J call may be wrong. This CDR3 is 14 amino acids long. Germline loops: CDR1 DFQATT, CDR2 SNEGSKA (reference sequence). The DNA of the CDR3 is TGCAGTGCTAGATATCGGGGGGGCGTAGAGACCCAGTACTTC. Translated, it gives CSARYRGGVETQYF.

The chain carries TRBV28 and TRBJ1-5, with 8 bases matching TRBD1. V gave up 7 bases and J gave up 3 bases; unmatched junction bases: 5. From germline, CDR1 is MDHEN and CDR2 SYDVKM. CDR3 size: 14 residues. The CDR3, as DNA: TGTGCCAGCATCCCGGGACAGGACAATCAGCCCCAGCATTTT. Translated, it gives CASIPGQDNQPQHF.

The table lists this clonotype with a few counts. The J gene is TRBJ2-5, the V gene TRBV29-1; weak D call: TRBD1 (5 bases). CDR1 and CDR2 (germline): SQVTM, ANQGSEA. V was trimmed by 4 bases and J by 5 bases, leaving 17 bases between them. This CDR3 contains 14 residues. CDR3 loop: CSVGGAPLGETQYF. In DNA form, the CDR3 reads TGCAGCGTTGGTGGGGCTCCCTTAGGGGAGACCCAGTACTTC.

The V and J genes are TRBV29-1 and TRBJ2-7; weak D call: TRBD2 (6 bases). CDR3 length: 13 residues. Trimming pared 3 bases from V and 3 bases from J, leaving 12 bases between. Germline lookup yields CDR1 SQVTM and CDR2 ANQGSEA. Written as DNA, the CDR3 is TGCAGCGTTGATGGAGGGGTAGGCTACGAGCAGTACTTC. Amino acids: CSVDGGVGYEQYF.

The rearrangement links TRBV13 to TRBJ2-7, with 8 bases fitting TRBD1. CDR1 PRHDT and CDR2 FYEKMQ come from the germline V gene (reference sequence). There are 14 residues in the CDR3. V lost 7 bases to trimming and J lost 9 bases; unmatched junction nucleotides: 14. CDR3 sequence reads: CASNLDGGQGRQYF. Here the CDR3 DNA reads TGTGCCAGCAACCTGGACGGCGGACAGGGCAGGCAGTACTTC.

This clonotype was observed many times. This chain joins TRBV4-1 and TRBJ1-5, with a weak D call TRBD1 (5 bases). This CDR3 spans 15 amino acids. V gave up 0 bases and J gave up 0 bases, with 6 bases separating them. The germline gives CDR1 MGHRA, CDR2 YSYEKL. CDR3 nucleotide sequence: TGCGCCAGCAGCCAAGATGGGGGTAGCAATCAGCCCCAGCATTTT. This codes for CASSQDGGSNQPQHF.

The chain links TRBV29-1 to TRBJ2-5; D gene uncertain. Germline V gives CDR1 SQVTM, CDR2 ANQGSEA. This CDR3 has 13 residues. With 6 bases removed from V and 4 bases from J, the gap between germline ends came to 15 bases. The CDR3 region is CSVGTMLGETQYF. The CDR3, as DNA: TGCAGCGTCGGCACGATGTTGGGAGAGACCCAGTACTTC.

V is TRBV27 and J is TRBJ2-3, with 11 bases aligning to TRBD2. The V segment lost 11 bases and the J segment 4 bases; nucleotides outside the gene matches: 17. This CDR3 region has 17 residues. Germline-derived CDR1 and CDR2 are MNHEY and SMNVEV (reference sequence). CDR3 bases: TGTGCCCGCTACGGGACTAGCGGAGGTGGGGGACCAGATACGCAGTATTTT. Translating it yields CARYGTSGGGGPDTQYF.

This chain uses TRBV9 with TRBJ2-2; TRBD1 aligns across 7 bases. After removal of 1 base from V and 3 bases from J, the junction contained 6 bases not matched to a gene. The CDR3 runs 16 residues. CDR1 is SGDLS, CDR2 YYNGEE, per germline. CDR3 in amino acids: CASSVSSTGDTGELFF. The CDR3 DNA follows: TGTGCCAGCAGCGTAAGCAGCACAGGGGACACCGGGGAGCTGTTTTTT. Drawing the rest from reference TRBV9 and TRBJ2-2, the complete variable domain is DSGVTQTPKHLITATGQRVTLRCSPRSGDLSVYWYQQSLDQGLQFLIQYYNGEERAKGNILERFSAQQFPDLHSELNLSSLELGDSALYFCASSVSSTGDTGELFFGEGSRLTVL.

The genes are TRBV28 and TRBJ2-1, with 9 bases lining up with TRBD1. CDR3 size: 15 residues. Germline CDR1 is MDHEN and CDR2 is SYDVKM. The V segment lost 7 bases and the J segment 5 bases; nucleotides outside the gene matches: 9. The CDR3: CASTAGTGYHNEQFF. The CDR3 nucleotides are TGTGCCAGCACCGCCGGGACAGGGTATCACAATGAGCAGTTCTTC. The full variable domain, with the rest looked up from reference TRBV28 and TRBJ2-1, is DVKVTQSSRYLVKRTGEKVFLECVQDMDHENMFWYRQDPGLGLRLIYFSYDVKMKEKGDIPEGYSVSREKKERFSLILESASTNQTSMYLCASTAGTGYHNEQFFGPGTRLTVL.

V gene TRBV30 combines with J gene TRBJ1-5, with D maybe TRBD1 (5 bases). The V end was cut by 4 bases, the J end by 3 bases, with 10 bases between. Germline CDR1 reads GTSNPN; CDR2 reads SVGIG (reference sequence). This CDR3 has 13 residues. The CDR3 here is CAWNGGDNQPQHF. The CDR3 nucleotides read TGTGCCTGGAACGGGGGGGACAATCAGCCCCAGCATTTT. The variable domain in full, with the rest retrieved from reference TRBV30 and TRBJ1-5, is SQTIHQWPATLVQPVGSPLSLECTVEGTSNPNLYWYRQAAGRGLQLLFYSVGIGQISSEVPQNLSASRPQDRQFILSSKKLLLSDSGFYLCAWNGGDNQPQHFGDGTRLSIL.

The genes are TRBV20-1 and TRBJ2-1, with D perhaps matching TRBD2 (6 bases). Germline V lookup: CDR1 DFQATT, CDR2 SNEGSKA (reference sequence). Trimming left V 1 base short and J 4 bases short, with 11 bases between. The CDR3 is 14 amino acids. Written as DNA, the CDR3 is TGCAGTGCTAGAGTCGGGAGAAGGTACAATGAGCAGTTCTTC. Translation gives CSARVGRRYNEQFF.